This TCR beta chain was profiled in a study of cytomegalovirus exposure and HLA in healthy donors. Whole-study results and caveats: TCR beta chains numbering 150 to 200 were designated cytomegalovirus-associated. Presence/absence comparisons presumed near-even sequencing depth among donors. As immune exposure information, only CMV serostatus was available. Several top significant clusters appeared, in a later analysis, to be linked to common viral pathogens.

In the PCR, 60 Vbeta and 13 Jbeta primers were used. TCRdb's table, derived via immunoSEQ multiplex PCR, lists solely in-frame clones and lacks some. The sample carries under 150,000 clones, approximately 84% recorded once. A word on this clone: The antigen is undetermined.

The sequenced sample was PBMCs. The TCR sequence derives from a woman aged 18-29 years in good health and CMV-seronegative.

The CDR3 protein is CASSQSGAGSESYTF. CDR3 in DNA: TGTGCCAGCAGCCAATCGGGGGCAGGGAGTGAGAGCTACACCTTC. The gene calls are TRBV16 and TRBJ1-2; weak D call: TRBD1 (6 bases). Per germline, CDR1 KGHSY and CDR2 FQNENV. The CDR3 sequence is 15 residues long. V was pared by 0 bases and J by 9 bases, with 17 bases between.